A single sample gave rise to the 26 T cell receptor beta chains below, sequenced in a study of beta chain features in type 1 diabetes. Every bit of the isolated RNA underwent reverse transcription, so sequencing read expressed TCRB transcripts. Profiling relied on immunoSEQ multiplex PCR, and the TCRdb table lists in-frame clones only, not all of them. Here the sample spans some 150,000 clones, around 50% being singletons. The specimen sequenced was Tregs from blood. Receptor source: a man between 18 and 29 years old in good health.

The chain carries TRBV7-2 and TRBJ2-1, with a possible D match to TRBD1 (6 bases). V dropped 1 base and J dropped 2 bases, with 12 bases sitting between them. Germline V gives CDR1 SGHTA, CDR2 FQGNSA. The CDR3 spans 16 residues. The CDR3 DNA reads TGTGCCAGCAGCTTAGTTCCCGGGACAACCTACAATGAGCAGTTCTTC. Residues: CASSLVPGTTYNEQFF.

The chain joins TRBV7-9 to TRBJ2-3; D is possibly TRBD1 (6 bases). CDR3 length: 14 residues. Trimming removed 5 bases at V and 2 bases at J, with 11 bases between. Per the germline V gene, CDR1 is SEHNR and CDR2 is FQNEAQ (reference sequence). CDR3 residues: CASSQGHPTDTQYF. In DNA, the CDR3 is TGTGCCAGCAGCCAGGGACACCCCACAGATACGCAGTATTTT.

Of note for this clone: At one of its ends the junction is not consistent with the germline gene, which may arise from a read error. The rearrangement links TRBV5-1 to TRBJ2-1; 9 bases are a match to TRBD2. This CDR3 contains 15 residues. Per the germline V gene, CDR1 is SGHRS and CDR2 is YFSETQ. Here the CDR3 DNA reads TGCGCCAGCAGCTCCGTCCTAGCGGGAAACAATGAGCAGCTCTTC. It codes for CASSSVLAGNNEQLF.

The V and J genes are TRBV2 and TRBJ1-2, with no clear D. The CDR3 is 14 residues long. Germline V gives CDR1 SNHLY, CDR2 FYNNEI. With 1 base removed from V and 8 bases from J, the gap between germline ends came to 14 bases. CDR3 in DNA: TGTGCCAGCAGTGAAGGCCCCAGGTTGAGCGGCTACACCTTC. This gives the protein CASSEGPRLSGYTF.

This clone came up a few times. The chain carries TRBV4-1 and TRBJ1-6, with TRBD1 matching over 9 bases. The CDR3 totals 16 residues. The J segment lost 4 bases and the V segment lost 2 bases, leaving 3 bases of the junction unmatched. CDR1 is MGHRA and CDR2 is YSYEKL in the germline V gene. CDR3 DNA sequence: TGCGCCAGCAGCCAAAGGGACAGGGCTTATAATTCACCCCTCCACTTT. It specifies CASSQRDRAYNSPLHF.

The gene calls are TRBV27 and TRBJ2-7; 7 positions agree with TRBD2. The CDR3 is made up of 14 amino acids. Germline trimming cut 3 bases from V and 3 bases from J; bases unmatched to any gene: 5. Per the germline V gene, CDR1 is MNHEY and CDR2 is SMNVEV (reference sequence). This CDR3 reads CASSFVGGGYEQYF. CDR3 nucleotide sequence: TGTGCCAGCAGTTTTGTCGGCGGGGGCTACGAGCAGTACTTC.

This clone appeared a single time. CDR3 bases: TGTGCCTGGAGGCTCCCGGACAGACAATACGAGCAGTACTTC. Encoded protein: CAWRLPDRQYEQYF. The chain is built from TRBV30 and TRBJ2-7; D is perhaps TRBD1 (6 bases). Per germline, CDR1 GTSNPN and CDR2 SVGIG (reference sequence). Between the trimmed V and J ends, which lost 3 bases and 4 bases, there was a span of 16 bases. The CDR3 has 14 amino acids.

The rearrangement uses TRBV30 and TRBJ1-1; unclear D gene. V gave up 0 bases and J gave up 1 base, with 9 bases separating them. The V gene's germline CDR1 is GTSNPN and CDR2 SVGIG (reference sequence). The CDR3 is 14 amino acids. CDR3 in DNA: TGTGCCTGGAGTGTGTTCCAGGCGAACACTGAAGCTTTCTTT. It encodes CAWSVFQANTEAFF.

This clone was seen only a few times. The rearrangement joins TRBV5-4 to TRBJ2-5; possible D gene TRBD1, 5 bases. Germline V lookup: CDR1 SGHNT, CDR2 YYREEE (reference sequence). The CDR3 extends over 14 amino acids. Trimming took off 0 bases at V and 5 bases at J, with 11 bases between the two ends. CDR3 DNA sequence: TGTGCCAGCAGCTTGGAGGGGCAGAGGGAGACCCAGTACTTC. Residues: CASSLEGQRETQYF.

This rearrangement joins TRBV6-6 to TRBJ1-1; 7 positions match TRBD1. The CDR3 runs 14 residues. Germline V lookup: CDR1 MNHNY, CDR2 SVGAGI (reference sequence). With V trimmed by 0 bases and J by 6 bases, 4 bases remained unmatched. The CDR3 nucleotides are TGTGCCAGCAGTTACTCCCCCAGGGGGGCTGAAGCTTTCTTT. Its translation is CASSYSPRGAEAFF.

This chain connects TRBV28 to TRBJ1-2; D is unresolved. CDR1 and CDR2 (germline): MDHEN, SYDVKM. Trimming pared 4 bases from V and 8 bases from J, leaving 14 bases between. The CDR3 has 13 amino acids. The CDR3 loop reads CASSSPLPVGYTF. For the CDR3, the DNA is TGTGCCAGCAGTTCCCCCCTACCGGTAGGCTACACCTTC.

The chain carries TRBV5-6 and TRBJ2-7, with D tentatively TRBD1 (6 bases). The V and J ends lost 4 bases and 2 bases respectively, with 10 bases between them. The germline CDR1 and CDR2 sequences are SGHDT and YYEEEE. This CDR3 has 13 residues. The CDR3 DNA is TGTGCCAGCAGCATGGGACAAGCCTACGAGCAGTACTTC. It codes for CASSMGQAYEQYF.

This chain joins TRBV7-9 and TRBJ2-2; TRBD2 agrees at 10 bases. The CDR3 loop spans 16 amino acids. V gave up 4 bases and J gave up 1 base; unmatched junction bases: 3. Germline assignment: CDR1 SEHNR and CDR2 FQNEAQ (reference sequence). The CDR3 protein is CASSSGLAENTGELFF. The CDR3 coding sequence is TGTGCCAGCAGCTCAGGACTAGCGGAGAACACCGGGGAGCTGTTTTTT.

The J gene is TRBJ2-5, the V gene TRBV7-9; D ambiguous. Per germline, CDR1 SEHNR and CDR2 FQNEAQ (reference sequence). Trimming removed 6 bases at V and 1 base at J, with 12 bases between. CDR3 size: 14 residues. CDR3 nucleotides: TGTGCCAGCAGGACTTGGCAGACCCAAGAGACCCAGTACTTC. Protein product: CASRTWQTQETQYF.

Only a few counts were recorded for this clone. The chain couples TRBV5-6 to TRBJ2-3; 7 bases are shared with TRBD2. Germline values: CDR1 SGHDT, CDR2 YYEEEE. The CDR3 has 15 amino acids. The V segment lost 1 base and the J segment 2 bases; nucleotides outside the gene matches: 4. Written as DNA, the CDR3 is TGTGCCAGCAGCTTGTGGCTAGCGGACACAGATACGCAGTATTTT. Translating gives CASSLWLADTDTQYF.

The CDR3, as DNA: TGTGCCAGCAGCTTAACGGGGGGCATTTACAATGAGCAGTTCTTC. Protein sequence: CASSLTGGIYNEQFF. V and J are TRBV7-2 and TRBJ2-1, with D possibly TRBD2 on 7 matching bases. This CDR3 spans 15 amino acids. With 2 bases removed from V and 4 bases from J, the gap between germline ends came to 12 bases. Germline V gene lookup returns CDR1 SGHTA and CDR2 FQGNSA.

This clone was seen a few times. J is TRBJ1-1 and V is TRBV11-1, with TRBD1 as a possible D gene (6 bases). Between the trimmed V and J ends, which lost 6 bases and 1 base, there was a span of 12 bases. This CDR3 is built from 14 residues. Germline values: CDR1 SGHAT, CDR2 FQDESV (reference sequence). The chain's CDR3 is CASRYHRENTEAFF. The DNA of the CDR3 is TGTGCCAGCAGATATCACAGGGAGAACACTGAAGCTTTCTTT.

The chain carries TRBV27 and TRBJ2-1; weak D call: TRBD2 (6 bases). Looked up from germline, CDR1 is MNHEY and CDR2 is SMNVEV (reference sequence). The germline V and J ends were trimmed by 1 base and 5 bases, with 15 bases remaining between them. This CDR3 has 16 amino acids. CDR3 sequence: CASSLLGSRRDNEQFF. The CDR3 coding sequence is TGTGCCAGCAGTTTATTGGGGAGCAGGAGGGACAATGAGCAGTTCTTC.

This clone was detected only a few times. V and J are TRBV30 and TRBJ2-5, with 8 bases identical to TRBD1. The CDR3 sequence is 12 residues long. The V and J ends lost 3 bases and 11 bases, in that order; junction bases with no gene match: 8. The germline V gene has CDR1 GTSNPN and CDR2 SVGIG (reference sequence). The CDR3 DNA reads TGTGCCTGGAGCGCAGGACAGGGCGGGCAGTACTTC. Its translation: CAWSAGQGGQYF.

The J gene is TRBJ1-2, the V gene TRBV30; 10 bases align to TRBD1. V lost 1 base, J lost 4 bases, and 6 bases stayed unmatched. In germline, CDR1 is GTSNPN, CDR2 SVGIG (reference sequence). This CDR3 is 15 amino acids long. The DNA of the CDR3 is TGTGCCTGGAGTGATGGGACAGGGGCTATCTATGGCTACACCTTC. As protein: CAWSDGTGAIYGYTF.

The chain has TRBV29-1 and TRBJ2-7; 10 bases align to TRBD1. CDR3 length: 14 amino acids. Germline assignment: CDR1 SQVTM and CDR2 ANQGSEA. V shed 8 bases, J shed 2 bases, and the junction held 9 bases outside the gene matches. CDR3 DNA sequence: TGCAGCCAGGGCCCCGGGACAGGGGCCTACGAGCAGTACTTC. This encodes CSQGPGTGAYEQYF.

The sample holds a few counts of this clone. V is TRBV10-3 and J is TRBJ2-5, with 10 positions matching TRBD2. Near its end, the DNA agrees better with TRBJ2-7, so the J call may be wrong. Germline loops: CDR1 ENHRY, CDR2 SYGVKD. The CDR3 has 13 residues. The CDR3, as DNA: TGTGCCATCAGGGCTAGCGGGGGCTACGAGCAGTACTTC. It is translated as CAIRASGGYEQYF.

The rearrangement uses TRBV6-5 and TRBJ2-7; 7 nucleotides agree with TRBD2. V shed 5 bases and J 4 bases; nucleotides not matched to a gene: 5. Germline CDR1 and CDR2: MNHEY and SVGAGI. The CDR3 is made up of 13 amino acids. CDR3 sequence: CASSRIAGYEQYF. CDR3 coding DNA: TGTGCCAGCAGTCGAATAGCGGGTTACGAGCAGTACTTC.

The CDR3 coding sequence is TGTGCCAGCAGCGCTCGACTAGCGGGGGCCCCGGGTGAGCAGTTCTTC. This codes for CASSARLAGAPGEQFF. V usage is TRBV7-9 and J usage is TRBJ2-1, with 12 nucleotides matching TRBD2. J was trimmed by 9 bases and V by 5 bases; bases with no gene match: 11. Germline loops: CDR1 SEHNR, CDR2 FQNEAQ (reference sequence). The CDR3 runs to 16 residues.

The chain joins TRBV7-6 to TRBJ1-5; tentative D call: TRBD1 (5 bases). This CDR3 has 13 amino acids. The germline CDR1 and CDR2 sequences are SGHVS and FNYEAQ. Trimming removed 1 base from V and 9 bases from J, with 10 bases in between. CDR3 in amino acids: CASSLEGRGPQHF. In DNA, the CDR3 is TGTGCCAGCAGCTTAGAGGGGCGGGGGCCCCAGCATTTT.

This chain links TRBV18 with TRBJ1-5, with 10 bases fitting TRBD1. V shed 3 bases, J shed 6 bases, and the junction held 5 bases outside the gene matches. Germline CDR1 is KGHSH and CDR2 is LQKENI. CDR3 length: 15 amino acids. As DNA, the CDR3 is TGTGCCAGCTCACCGACAGGGGGCGCGTCTCAGCCCCAGCATTTT. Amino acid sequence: CASSPTGGASQPQHF.